This entry lists 24 T cell receptor beta chains sequenced from one sample in a study of shared clonotypes between healthy human individuals. Data came from immunoSEQ multiplex PCR; TCRdb stores just in-frame clones and leaves some out. The sample holds about 2.2 million clones; more than 85% are singletons and the top ten take more than 1.5%. The naive CD8 population came from CD45RO-negative cells selected for CCR7, without terminally differentiated effector memory CD45RA+ cells. Sequencing input: naive CD8+ T cells from PBMCs. Receptors were obtained from a man aged 18 to 30 in good health. Some clones in this sample may be carry-over from other donors' samples.

The rearrangement links TRBV28 to TRBJ2-3; TRBD1 might be the D (6 bases). The CDR3 has 15 amino acids. Germline V CDR1 and CDR2: MDHEN, SYDVKM. V was shortened by 3 bases and J by 2 bases, with 12 bases between the two germline ends. CDR3 loop: CASSFGTNFTDTQYF. CDR3 nucleotide sequence: TGTGCCAGCAGTTTTGGGACAAACTTCACAGATACGCAGTATTTT.

For this clone: Other DNA sequences in the sample encode the same CDR3. This chain joins TRBV9 and TRBJ2-3; D is unresolved. This CDR3 spans 12 amino acids. The V end lost 0 bases, the J end lost 6 bases, and 5 bases lay between the germline ends. In germline, CDR1 is SGDLS, CDR2 YYNGEE. In DNA, the CDR3 is TGTGCCAGCAGCGTAGTTCCGGATACGCAGTATTTT. Residues: CASSVVPDTQYF.

The gene calls are TRBV5-1 and TRBJ1-3; TRBD2 agrees at 7 bases. The J call is doubtful: the DNA matches TRBJ2-2 better. Germline-derived CDR1 and CDR2 are SGHRS and YFSETQ. The CDR3 is 16 amino acids. The CDR3 nucleotides read TGCGCCAGCAGCTTGGTCTGGGCGGGAGCTTCCGGGGAGCTGTTTTTT. It codes for CASSLVWAGASGELFF.

Note on this clone: This sample includes further DNA sequences coding for the same CDR3. The chain combines TRBV11-2 with TRBJ2-7, with TRBD1 matching over 9 bases. Germline values: CDR1 SGHAT, CDR2 FQNNGV. The CDR3 contains 14 residues. Unmatched junction bases numbered 7, after V lost 5 bases and J lost 5 bases. The CDR3 region has the DNA TGTGCCAGCAGCCTAGGACAGGGGATCCACGAGCAGTACTTC. It is translated as CASSLGQGIHEQYF.

The chain couples TRBV5-1 to TRBJ2-1; TRBD2 matches at 7 bases. The CDR3 length is 15 residues. J lost 6 bases, V lost 0 bases, and 6 bases had no gene match. Germline CDR1 SGHRS, CDR2 YFSETQ. This CDR3 reads CASSLVTSWSNEQFF. The CDR3 DNA sequence: TGCGCCAGCAGCTTGGTGACTAGCTGGTCCAATGAGCAGTTCTTC.

The CDR3 nucleotides are TGTGCCAGCAGTCCCCTCGCGACAGGGGCCTACGAGCAGTACTTC. Its translation: CASSPLATGAYEQYF. The chain recombines TRBV28 with TRBJ2-7, with 8 bases aligning to TRBD1. The CDR3 consists of 15 residues. V shed 5 bases, J shed 2 bases, and the junction held 8 bases outside the gene matches. CDR1 MDHEN and CDR2 SYDVKM come from the germline V gene.

The sample holds one count of this clone. The J gene is TRBJ2-7, the V gene TRBV30; D is unresolved. CDR3 size: 16 residues. The ends were cut back, 1 base at V and 6 bases at J, with 22 bases in the middle. CDR1 is GTSNPN, CDR2 SVGIG, per germline (reference sequence). The CDR3 DNA reads as TGTGCCTGGAGTGATCGGGTGTGGTTCCCTAAGGGCGAGCAGTACTTC. This codes for CAWSDRVWFPKGEQYF.

This chain joins TRBV15 and TRBJ2-1, with TRBD2 matching over 10 bases. This CDR3 has 17 residues. J lost 8 bases, V lost 6 bases, and 16 bases had no gene match. The germline gives CDR1 LNHNV, CDR2 YYDKDF (reference sequence). The CDR3 DNA follows: TGTGCCACCAGGCTAGATCGGGCTAGCGGGAGATTTGATGAGCAGTTCTTC. The encoded protein is CATRLDRASGRFDEQFF.

The CDR3 here is CASSIDAVSKANYGYTF. The CDR3 DNA sequence: TGTGCCAGTAGTATAGATGCAGTTTCGAAAGCTAACTATGGCTACACCTTC. This rearrangement joins TRBV19 to TRBJ1-2; D gene unclear. The CDR3 runs to 17 residues. Germline V gene lookup returns CDR1 LNHDA and CDR2 SQIVND (reference sequence). V gave up 0 bases and J gave up 0 bases, with 14 bases separating them. Full variable domain (remainder filled in from reference TRBV19 and TRBJ1-2): DGGITQSPKYLFRKEGQNVTLSCEQNLNHDAMYWYRQDPGQGLRLIYYSQIVNDFQKGDIAEGYSVSREKKESFPLTVTSAQKNPTAFYLCASSIDAVSKANYGYTFGSGTRLTVV.

The genes are TRBV7-9 and TRBJ2-7; D call uncertain. CDR3 length equals 14 residues. V lost 6 bases and J lost 2, with 14 bases in between. The germline V gene has CDR1 SEHNR and CDR2 FQNEAQ (reference sequence). The CDR3 nucleotides are TGTGCCAGCAGTTATAGGCTTAGGGCCTACGAGCAGTACTTC. This codes for CASSYRLRAYEQYF.

This sequence joins TRBV27 and TRBJ2-5; TRBD2 matches 11 bases. CDR1 is MNHEY, CDR2 SMNVEV, per germline (reference sequence). The CDR3 is 15 amino acids. V shed 2 bases, J shed 4 bases, and the junction held 3 bases outside the gene matches. CDR3 in amino acids: CASSLVSGRGETQYF. Here the CDR3 DNA reads TGTGCCAGCAGTTTAGTTAGCGGGAGGGGAGAGACCCAGTACTTC.

This clone was recorded only once. The chain combines TRBV9 with TRBJ2-7; 10 bases match TRBD2. V was clipped by 4 bases and J by 5 bases; unmatched bases: 15. CDR1 is SGDLS, CDR2 YYNGEE, per germline. This CDR3 has 17 residues. The CDR3 protein is CASSSGRPSGSNHEQYF. CDR3 nucleotides: TGTGCCAGCAGCTCGGGACGCCCTAGCGGGAGTAACCACGAGCAGTACTTC.

The chain has TRBV9 and TRBJ2-3; D ambiguous. Per the germline V gene, CDR1 is SGDLS and CDR2 is YYNGEE. Trimming shortened V by 4 bases and J by 0 bases, and 15 bases separated the two germline ends. The CDR3 consists of 16 residues. The CDR3 DNA reads TGTGCCAGCAGCTCCGGCCCCAGCCTAAGCACAGATACGCAGTATTTT. It yields the protein CASSSGPSLSTDTQYF.

This chain joins TRBV27 and TRBJ2-7; either TRBD1 or TRBD2 may fit D (5 bases each). The CDR3 spans 18 residues. The V end was cut by 0 bases, the J end by 3 bases, with 21 bases between. Germline V CDR1 and CDR2: MNHEY, SMNVEV (reference sequence). CDR3 DNA sequence: TGTGCCAGCAGTTTATCGGCGGTGAGGGGCGCCCGGGTCTACGAGCAGTACTTC. Its translation: CASSLSAVRGARVYEQYF.

This clone was recorded only once. Additional DNA sequences in this sample encode the identical CDR3. CDR3 loop: CASSLWGLNQPQHF. Here the CDR3 DNA reads TGTGCCAGCAGTTTGTGGGGCCTCAATCAGCCCCAGCATTTT. This chain joins TRBV28 and TRBJ1-5; D possibly corresponds to TRBD1 (5 bases). Germline loops: CDR1 MDHEN, CDR2 SYDVKM. With 3 bases removed from V and 3 bases from J, the gap between germline ends came to 9 bases. CDR3 length: 14 amino acids. Based on the CDR3 plus reference TRBV28 and TRBJ1-5, the full variable domain is DVKVTQSSRYLVKRTGEKVFLECVQDMDHENMFWYRQDPGLGLRLIYFSYDVKMKEKGDIPEGYSVSREKKERFSLILESASTNQTSMYLCASSLWGLNQPQHFGDGTRLSIL.

The chain couples TRBV28 to TRBJ1-6; tentative D call: TRBD1 (5 bases). The CDR3 is made up of 16 amino acids. Germline V gene sequence: CDR1 MDHEN, CDR2 SYDVKM. Trimming stripped 3 bases from V and 10 bases from J, with 19 bases between. CDR3 in amino acids: CASSFSGHGFESPLHF. In DNA, the CDR3 is TGTGCCAGCAGTTTTTCAGGGCATGGGTTTGAGTCACCCCTCCACTTT. The complete variable domain, with remaining parts taken from reference TRBV28 and TRBJ1-6, reads DVKVTQSSRYLVKRTGEKVFLECVQDMDHENMFWYRQDPGLGLRLIYFSYDVKMKEKGDIPEGYSVSREKKERFSLILESASTNQTSMYLCASSFSGHGFESPLHFGNGTRLTVT.

V usage is TRBV15 and J usage is TRBJ1-3; the D is unclear. The CDR3 is made up of 15 amino acids. CDR1 is LNHNV, CDR2 YYDKDF, per germline (reference sequence). V lost 0 bases to trimming and J lost 2 bases, with 8 bases between them. For the CDR3, the DNA is TGTGCCACCAGCAGAGATGGTAGCACTGGAAACACCATATATTTT. Translating gives CATSRDGSTGNTIYF.

The rearrangement links TRBV7-9 to TRBJ2-5; D unclear. Germline assignment: CDR1 SEHNR and CDR2 FQNEAQ (reference sequence). The CDR3 loop spans 12 amino acids. V was pared by 5 bases and J by 5 bases, with 9 bases between. Here the CDR3 DNA reads TGTGCCAGCAGCGCCGATAGGGAGACCCAGTACTTC. Its translation is CASSADRETQYF.

This chain links TRBV7-9 with TRBJ2-1; 7 positions agree with TRBD1. CDR1 is SEHNR, CDR2 FQNEAQ, per germline (reference sequence). The CDR3 is 15 residues long. V lost 4 bases and J lost 5; bases outside the gene matches: 8. CDR3 sequence (DNA): TGTGCCAGCAGCTCTCAGACAGGGCTGGACAATGAGCAGTTCTTC. As protein: CASSSQTGLDNEQFF. The full variable domain, in which reference TRBV7-9 and TRBJ2-1 provide the parts outside the CDR3, is DTGVSQNPRHKITKRGQNVTFRCDPISEHNRLYWYRQTLGQGPEFLTYFQNEAQLEKSRLLSDRFSAERPKGSFSTLEIQRTEQGDSAMYLCASSSQTGLDNEQFFGPGTRLTVL.

The gene calls are TRBV30 and TRBJ2-7; 13 bases are shared with TRBD2. CDR3 length: 16 amino acids. CDR1 and CDR2 from the germline V gene are GTSNPN and SVGIG (reference sequence). V dropped 1 base and J dropped 4; count of bases not matched to a gene: 7. CDR3 residues: CAWSGGLAGPTYEQYF. The CDR3 DNA follows: TGTGCCTGGAGTGGGGGACTAGCGGGGCCCACTTACGAGCAGTACTTC.

The chain is built from TRBV4-1 and TRBJ1-1, with 7 bases aligning to TRBD1. The CDR3 has 15 amino acids. Losses at the gene ends were 4 bases for V and 5 bases for J; bases not matched to a gene: 10. The germline CDR1 and CDR2 sequences are MGHRA and YSYEKL. CDR3 in amino acids: CASSRNSRGGTEAFF. The CDR3 region has the DNA TGCGCCAGCAGCCGGAACTCCAGGGGGGGGACTGAAGCTTTCTTT.

This clone was seen a single time. The rearrangement joins TRBV27 to TRBJ2-5; 8 bases are shared with TRBD2. Looked up from germline, CDR1 is MNHEY and CDR2 is SMNVEV (reference sequence). The CDR3 totals 15 residues. V dropped 3 bases and J dropped 1; count of bases not matched to a gene: 4. CDR3 nucleotide sequence: TGTGCCAGCAGTTTGCTAGCGGGCGTCCAAGAGACCCAGTACTTC. It is translated as CASSLLAGVQETQYF.

This clone was seen only once. V is TRBV27 and J is TRBJ2-1; 8 nucleotides match TRBD2. CDR1 and CDR2 from the germline V gene are MNHEY and SMNVEV (reference sequence). With V trimmed by 2 bases and J by 7 bases, 10 bases remained unmatched. CDR3 length: 16 amino acids. CDR3 nucleotides: TGTGCCAGCAGTTTAGGGAGACGGGGGGGACGAAATGAGCAGTTCTTC. Residues: CASSLGRRGGRNEQFF.

V usage is TRBV6-1 and J usage is TRBJ2-1, with 8 positions matching TRBD1. Unmatched junction bases numbered 16, after V lost 4 bases and J lost 8 bases. The CDR3 is made up of 17 amino acids. Germline V gene data show CDR1 as MNHNS and CDR2 as SASEGT. The CDR3 DNA sequence: TGTGCCAGCAGTGCCTACTCGGACAGGGAACGGGGCTATGAGCAGTTCTTC. It encodes CASSAYSDRERGYEQFF.